The 25 T cell receptor beta chains below were found in one sample sequenced in a study of post-analysis software for immune sequencing data. Whole-study findings and limits: Comparison of patients with controls showed a handful of TRBV segments more frequent in patients, TRBV5-6, TRBV5-1 and TRBV20-1 among them.

cDNA libraries of TCR beta carried unique molecular identifiers. TCRdb recomputed calls from the PCR reads with MiXCR, one row per CDR3 protein. The sample yields roughly 800,000 distinct CDR3 sequences, 40% to 55% seen once. Which antigens these TCRs recognize remains unknown. Specimen: blood. Receptors were obtained from a girl aged 5-17 years with multiple sclerosis.

The chain combines TRBV14 with TRBJ2-1, with D perhaps matching TRBD1 or TRBD2 (5 bases each). With 4 bases removed from V and 5 bases from J, the gap between germline ends came to 18 bases. Germline lookup yields CDR1 SGHDN and CDR2 FVKESK. This CDR3 spans 16 amino acids. The CDR3 DNA reads TGTGCCAGCAGCCTCTTCACCGGGACGCCCGACAATGAGCAGTTCTTC. It translates to CASSLFTGTPDNEQFF.

This clonotype was detected once. This CDR3 fails to terminate in the conserved phenylalanine or tryptophan, so it likely reflects a read error. The chain couples TRBV7-9 to TRBJ2-1; 11 bases agree with TRBD1. The CDR3 spans 15 residues. Germline CDR1 SEHNR, CDR2 FQNEAQ (reference sequence). V trimming: 4 bases; J trimming: 4 bases; junction bases outside the gene matches: 3. CDR3 DNA: TGTGCCAGCAGCTCAGGACAGGGGGCATACAATGAGCAGTTCGTC. Amino acid sequence: CASSSGQGAYNEQFV.

This clonotype was seen a handful of times. This sequence joins TRBV5-6 and TRBJ2-5; tentative D call: TRBD2 (5 bases). The germline V gene has CDR1 SGHDT and CDR2 YYEEEE. The CDR3 extends over 13 amino acids. The V end was cut by 3 bases, the J end by 5 bases, with 11 bases between. CDR3 sequence: CASSWAWEETQYF. The CDR3 nucleotides are TGTGCCAGCAGCTGGGCCTGGGAGGAGACCCAGTACTTC. Using reference TRBV5-6 and TRBJ2-5 for the parts outside the CDR3, the full variable domain is DAGVTQSPTHLIKTRGQQVTLRCSPKSGHDTVSWYQQALGQGPQFIFQYYEEEERQRGNFPDRFSGHQFPNYSSELNVNALLLGDSALYLCASSWAWEETQYFGPGTRLLVL.

This chain connects TRBV28 to TRBJ2-7, with D possibly being TRBD2 (5 bases). Germline CDR1 is MDHEN and CDR2 is SYDVKM. This CDR3 contains 14 residues. The V and J ends lost 8 bases and 0 bases respectively, with 14 bases between them. CDR3 sequence: CASLPGFSSYEQYF. DNA of the CDR3: TGTGCCAGCCTCCCGGGATTCAGCTCCTACGAGCAGTACTTC.

The chain is built from TRBV12-3 or TRBV12-4 and TRBJ1-1; D is ambiguous. V dropped 7 bases and J dropped 5 bases, with 17 bases sitting between them. The CDR3 runs to 14 residues. The CDR3 loop reads CASTLRGILTEAFF. In DNA, the CDR3 is TGTGCCAGCACCCTTCGAGGTATACTGACTGAAGCTTTCTTT.

Only a few counts were recorded for this clonotype. The chain recombines TRBV27 with TRBJ2-7; D not certain. This CDR3 region has 14 residues. Germline loops: CDR1 MNHEY, CDR2 SMNVEV (reference sequence). Trimming pared 6 bases from V and 2 bases from J, leaving 14 bases between. The CDR3 reads CASSPIGAAYEQYF. The CDR3 nucleotides read TGTGCCAGCAGCCCTATTGGAGCTGCCTACGAGCAGTACTTC.

This chain links TRBV29-1 with TRBJ2-2; no definite D call. V was pared by 7 bases and J by 0 bases, with 15 bases between. The germline gives CDR1 SQVTM, CDR2 ANQGSEA. The CDR3 is 15 amino acids. The CDR3 spells CSASVGPSNTGELFF. The CDR3 DNA follows: TGCAGCGCGTCCGTGGGTCCTTCGAACACCGGGGAGCTGTTTTTT.

V and J are TRBV10-3 and TRBJ2-4; D ambiguous. CDR1 and CDR2 (germline): ENHRY, SYGVKD. The germline V and J ends were trimmed by 4 bases and 13 bases, with 14 bases remaining between them. The CDR3 has 12 residues. The CDR3 here is CAISGSISGQYF. The CDR3 bases are TGTGCCATCAGTGGATCCATCTCCGGGCAGTACTTC.

The chain is built from TRBV20-1 and TRBJ1-5; TRBD1 matches at 7 bases. This CDR3 spans 13 amino acids. Trimming took 6 bases from V and 1 from J; bases not matched to a gene: 3. In germline, CDR1 is DFQATT, CDR2 SNEGSKA (reference sequence). The CDR3 protein is CSAQGDSNQPQHF. DNA of the CDR3: TGCAGTGCCCAGGGGGACAGCAATCAGCCCCAGCATTTT.

The chain links TRBV29-1 to TRBJ2-5; TRBD2 might be the D (5 bases). From germline, CDR1 is SQVTM and CDR2 ANQGSEA. The CDR3 extends over 13 amino acids. The V gene lost 0 bases and the J gene lost 4 bases, with 9 bases spanning the gap. CDR3 nucleotides: TGCAGCGTTGAAGATCGGGGTCCAGAGACCCAGTACTTC. Amino acids: CSVEDRGPETQYF. The whole variable domain, remainder taken from reference TRBV29-1 and TRBJ2-5, is SAVISQKPSRDICQRGTSLTIQCQVDSQVTMMFWYRQQPGQSLTLIATANQGSEATYESGFVIDKFPISRPNLTFSTLTVSNMSPEDSSIYLCSVEDRGPETQYFGPGTRLLVL.

CDR3 DNA: TGCGCCAGCAGCTTCTACTTCCAAGAGACCCAGTACTTC. It specifies CASSFYFQETQYF. The gene calls are TRBV5-1 and TRBJ2-5, with no clear D. The V gene's germline CDR1 is SGHRS and CDR2 YFSETQ. The CDR3 runs to 13 residues. V was pared by 2 bases and J by 1 base, with 6 bases between.

The sample holds one count of this clonotype. V gene TRBV3-1 combines with J gene TRBJ2-5; D is perhaps TRBD2 (6 bases). Germline V gene data show CDR1 as LGHDT and CDR2 as YNNKEL (reference sequence). Trimming took off 1 base at V and 10 bases at J, with 13 bases between the two ends. CDR3 length equals 13 residues. DNA for the CDR3: TGTGCCAGCAGCCAAGGCCAGGGCGGGATCCAGTACTTC. It yields the protein CASSQGQGGIQYF.

This clonotype appeared a few times. The rearrangement joins TRBV12-3 or TRBV12-4 to TRBJ2-5; 7 nucleotides match TRBD2. J lost 2 bases, V lost 8 bases, and 11 bases had no gene match. This CDR3 region has 15 residues. CDR3 DNA sequence: TGTGCCAGCGTGCAGGATCTGGGAGGGCAAGAGACCCAGTACTTC. This encodes CASVQDLGGQETQYF.

The chain links TRBV2 to TRBJ2-5; 7 nucleotides align to TRBD2. Germline V gene data show CDR1 as SNHLY and CDR2 as FYNNEI. CDR3 length equals 16 residues. With V trimmed by 5 bases and J by 4 bases, 13 bases remained unmatched. In DNA, the CDR3 is TGTGCCAGCAGTTCGCTAGCGGCCTGGGTAGGAGAGACCCAGTACTTC. Encoded protein: CASSSLAAWVGETQYF.

The sample holds one count of this clonotype. The J gene is TRBJ1-2, the V gene TRBV12-3 or TRBV12-4, with 11 nucleotides matching TRBD1. The V segment lost 3 bases and the J segment 0 bases; nucleotides outside the gene matches: 15. The CDR3 loop spans 20 amino acids. CDR3 in amino acids: CASSLVRGTGGLLPNYGYTF. The CDR3 DNA reads TGTGCCAGCAGTTTGGTGAGGGGGACAGGGGGTCTGTTACCTAACTATGGCTACACCTTC.

This sequence joins TRBV19 and TRBJ2-7; maybe TRBD2 (5 bases). Trimming pared 6 bases from V and 5 bases from J, leaving 14 bases between. CDR3 length: 13 amino acids. Germline V gives CDR1 LNHDA, CDR2 SQIVND (reference sequence). The CDR3 nucleotides read TGTGCCAGTAGCCACACCTCCGGGGACGAGCAGTACTTC. This translates into CASSHTSGDEQYF.

In DNA form, the CDR3 reads TGTGCCAGCAGCTTAGTAGGGCCCGGTGGGGGCTACACCTTC. Protein product: CASSLVGPGGGYTF. This sequence joins TRBV13 and TRBJ1-2; D gene unclear. V lost 1 base and J 8 bases, leaving 14 bases between the germline ends. The CDR3 consists of 14 residues. Germline-derived CDR1 and CDR2 are PRHDT and FYEKMQ (reference sequence).

This clonotype was found a few times. This chain uses TRBV7-2 with TRBJ1-1, with D perhaps matching TRBD1 (6 bases). There are 14 residues in the CDR3. CDR1 and CDR2 (germline): SGHTA, FQGNSA. V was clipped by 4 bases and J by 0 bases, with 9 bases between them. CDR3 DNA sequence: TGTGCCAGCAGCTCAGGGACATTGAACACTGAAGCTTTCTTT. Translated, it gives CASSSGTLNTEAFF.

This chain links TRBV20-1 with TRBJ1-2, with D perhaps TRBD1 (5 bases). The CDR3 extends over 14 amino acids. V was cut by 1 base and J by 4 bases, with 13 bases left in between. Germline V gene sequence: CDR1 DFQATT, CDR2 SNEGSKA (reference sequence). The CDR3 bases are TGCAGTGCTAGAGGTGACAGTCCAATCTATGGCTACACCTTC. It is translated as CSARGDSPIYGYTF.

This clonotype was counted between two and nine times. This rearrangement joins TRBV28 to TRBJ1-2, with D perhaps matching TRBD1 (5 bases). Germline CDR1 and CDR2: MDHEN and SYDVKM. Trimming pared 5 bases from V and 8 bases from J, leaving 12 bases between. There are 12 residues in the CDR3. This CDR3 reads CASSNWGVGYTF. Here the CDR3 DNA reads TGTGCCAGCAGTAATTGGGGGGTAGGCTACACCTTC.

The gene calls are TRBV5-1 and TRBJ1-2; weak D call: TRBD1 (5 bases). Trimming removed 5 bases at V and 2 bases at J, with 13 bases between. The length of the CDR3 is 14 residues. Germline CDR1 reads SGHRS; CDR2 reads YFSETQ. Here the CDR3 DNA reads TGCGCCAGCAGGGACGGGGGTGGAAACTATGGCTACACCTTC. It codes for CASRDGGGNYGYTF.

The V gene is TRBV6-1, the J gene TRBJ2-7; 8 bases match TRBD1. The ends lost 7 bases at V and 0 bases at J; junction bases unmatched: 8. CDR3 size: 15 residues. Germline CDR1 reads MNHNS; CDR2 reads SASEGT. In DNA form, the CDR3 reads TGTGCCAGCACCGACAGGGGATGGAGCTCCTACGAGCAGTACTTC. Translated, it gives CASTDRGWSSYEQYF.

This clonotype was recorded a few times. This chain connects TRBV6-1 to TRBJ2-6; 7 bases match TRBD1. Germline assignment: CDR1 MNHNS and CDR2 SASEGT. V lost 3 bases, J lost 1 base, and 12 bases stayed unmatched. The CDR3 loop spans 19 amino acids. The CDR3 region is CASSERGGQPFSGANVLTF. CDR3 DNA sequence: TGTGCCAGCAGTGAGAGAGGGGGACAGCCTTTTTCTGGGGCCAACGTCCTGACTTTC.

This chain uses TRBV6-5 with TRBJ2-7; D is undetermined. Per the germline V gene, CDR1 is MNHEY and CDR2 is SVGAGI. The CDR3 spans 12 residues. V was trimmed by 6 bases and J by 6 bases, leaving 12 bases between them. As DNA, the CDR3 is TGTGCCAGCAGCGGGCCAGCGAGCGAGCAGTACTTC. This translates into CASSGPASEQYF.

The genes are TRBV15 and TRBJ2-7, with a tentative D call TRBD1 (5 bases). Germline assignment: CDR1 LNHNV and CDR2 YYDKDF (reference sequence). The CDR3 is 14 residues long. The ends were cut back, 0 bases at V and 2 bases at J, with 8 bases in the middle. The chain's CDR3 is CATSRDRGTYEQYF. In nucleotides, the CDR3 is TGTGCCACCAGCAGAGATAGGGGTACCTACGAGCAGTACTTC.